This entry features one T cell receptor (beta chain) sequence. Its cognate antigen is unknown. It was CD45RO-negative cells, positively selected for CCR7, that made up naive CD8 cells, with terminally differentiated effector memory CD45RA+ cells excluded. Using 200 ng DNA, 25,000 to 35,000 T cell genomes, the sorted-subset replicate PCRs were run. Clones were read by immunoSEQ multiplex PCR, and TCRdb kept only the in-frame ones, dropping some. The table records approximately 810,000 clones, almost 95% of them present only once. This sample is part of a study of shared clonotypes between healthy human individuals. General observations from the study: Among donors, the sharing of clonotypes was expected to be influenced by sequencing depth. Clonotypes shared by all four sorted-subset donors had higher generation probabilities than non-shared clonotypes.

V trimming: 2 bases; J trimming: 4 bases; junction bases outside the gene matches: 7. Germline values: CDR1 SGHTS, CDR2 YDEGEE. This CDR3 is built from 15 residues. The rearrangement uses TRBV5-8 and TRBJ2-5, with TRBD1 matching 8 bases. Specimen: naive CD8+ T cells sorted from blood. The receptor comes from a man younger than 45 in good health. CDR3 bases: TGTGCCAGCAGCTTAAACAGGGGGTCCGGAGAGACCCAGTACTTC. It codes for CASSLNRGSGETQYF.